This note documents a single T cell receptor beta chain sequence. The data derive from a study of blood T cell repertoires in COVID-19. Study-wide context: Sites in the United States, Italy and Spain provided acute and convalescent COVID-19 samples. Nucleic acid was either cDNA or gDNA, and it came from T cells, B-cell-depleted T cells, or PBMCs.

Per the original methods: Reference gene primer amplification gave estimated nucleated cell counts. Produced via immunoSEQ multiplex PCR; TCRdb's table is partial and in-frame only. The V and J calls and clone size come from that table; D and trimming were worked out from the DNA. Of 85,000 to 95,000 clones in the sample, approximately 88% are singletons; the top ten hold roughly 0.43%. The CDR3 is made up of 17 amino acids. Trimming shortened V by 5 bases and J by 6 bases, and 25 bases separated the two germline ends. Germline CDR1 is SGHDN and CDR2 is FVKESK. The chain employs TRBV14 and TRBJ1-2; possibly TRBD1 for D (5 bases). The source is a man aged 55 to 70 with acute or convalescent COVID-19. Sequencing was carried out using peripheral blood. Here the CDR3 DNA reads TGTGCCAGCAGCTATTCTGGGGCCAGGGCCATGTTGGATGGCTACACCTTC. Amino acid sequence: CASSYSGARAMLDGYTF.